A selection of T cell receptor beta chains follows, all from one sample in a study of blood T cell repertoires in COVID-19. The method was immunoSEQ multiplex PCR; TCRdb's version includes in-frame clones alone and lacks a portion of them. Counted here are about 370,000 clones, about 90% occurring once; the ten biggest clones make up more than 9%. Input material: peripheral blood. The receptors stem from a woman aged 25 to 45 with COVID-19, enrolled during active disease. Both conserved end residues are part of each CDR3. Fields, in order: V gene, D gene, clone size, J gene, CDR3 DNA, CDR3 protein. D genes are given only for firm matches. Not every row has a clone size; where given, it reads once, few, many or a size class.

v_call: TRBV29-1
d_call: TRBD1
clone_size: once
j_call: TRBJ1-1
cdr3_nt: TGCAGCGTCGGGACAGGGAGAACTGAAGCTTTCTTT
cdr3_aa: CSVGTGRTEAFF

v_call: TRBV5-1
d_call: .
clone_size: .
j_call: TRBJ2-6
cdr3_nt: TGCGCCAGCAGCTTTAATCGGGGGGCGGTAGGGGCCAACGTCCTGACTTTC
cdr3_aa: CASSFNRGAVGANVLTF

v_call: TRBV30
d_call: TRBD1
clone_size: .
j_call: TRBJ2-1
cdr3_nt: TGTGCCTGGACCGGGGGGACAGGGGAATTGGATGAGCAGTTCTTC
cdr3_aa: CAWTGGTGELDEQFF

v_call: TRBV28
d_call: TRBD1
clone_size: .
j_call: TRBJ2-2
cdr3_nt: TGTGCCAGCAGTTTAACAGGGGGCGGGGAGCTGTTTTTT
cdr3_aa: CASSLTGGGELFF

v_call: TRBV30
d_call: .
clone_size: .
j_call: TRBJ1-5
cdr3_nt: TGTGCCTGGAGTAGGCGGGGGAATCAGCCCCAGCATTTT
cdr3_aa: CAWSRRGNQPQHF

v_call: TRBV6-5
d_call: TRBD2
clone_size: .
j_call: TRBJ2-7
cdr3_nt: TGTGCCAGCAGTTACCGGACTAGTGAGGGCTACGAGCAGTACTTC
cdr3_aa: CASSYRTSEGYEQYF

v_call: TRBV27
d_call: .
clone_size: once
j_call: TRBJ1-2
cdr3_nt: TGTGCCAGCAGTTTTTCAAAGGGGCATGGCTACACCTTC
cdr3_aa: CASSFSKGHGYTF

v_call: TRBV30
d_call: TRBD2
clone_size: .
j_call: TRBJ2-7
cdr3_nt: TGTGCCTGGAGGGGGGGACTAGCGCCCGAGCAGTACTTC
cdr3_aa: CAWRGGLAPEQYF

v_call: TRBV18
d_call: TRBD1
clone_size: .
j_call: TRBJ1-2
cdr3_nt: TGTGCCAGCTCATCCGGACAGGGTGGCCAACAGGACTATGGCTACACCTTC
cdr3_aa: CASSSGQGGQQDYGYTF

v_call: TRBV10-3
d_call: .
clone_size: .
j_call: TRBJ2-3
cdr3_nt: TGTGCCATCAGGGGAGCGGGTGACCCAGATACGCAGTATTTT
cdr3_aa: CAIRGAGDPDTQYF

v_call: TRBV6-2/TRBV6-3
d_call: .
clone_size: .
j_call: TRBJ2-1
cdr3_nt: TGTGCCAGCAGCCGCCTGAGCGGGCAGTTCTTC
cdr3_aa: CASSRLSGQFF

v_call: TRBV6-2/TRBV6-3
d_call: .
clone_size: .
j_call: TRBJ1-3
cdr3_nt: TGTGCCAGCAGTTACCCTACAGGAATCTCTGGAAACACCATATATTTT
cdr3_aa: CASSYPTGISGNTIYF

v_call: TRBV2
d_call: .
clone_size: .
j_call: TRBJ2-2
cdr3_nt: TGTGCCAGCACCCCCGGCGGGACCGGGGAGCTGTTTTTT
cdr3_aa: CASTPGGTGELFF

v_call: TRBV18
d_call: .
clone_size: .
j_call: TRBJ2-7
cdr3_nt: TGTGCCAGCTCACCAGGGACATCCTCCTACGAGCAGTACTTC
cdr3_aa: CASSPGTSSYEQYF

v_call: TRBV21-1
d_call: .
clone_size: .
j_call: TRBJ2-3
cdr3_nt: TGTGCCAGCGGTCCGGGACAGGGCCCCGATACGCAGTATTTT
cdr3_aa: CASGPGQGPDTQYF

v_call: TRBV2
d_call: TRBD1
clone_size: .
j_call: TRBJ1-2
cdr3_nt: TGTGCCAGCAGGGAGGACAGGGAAGTCTATGGCTACACCTTC
cdr3_aa: CASREDREVYGYTF

v_call: TRBV19
d_call: TRBD2
clone_size: .
j_call: TRBJ2-6
cdr3_nt: TGTGCCAGTAGTGATGTAGCGGGCGGTTTAGGGGCCAACGTCCTGACTTTC
cdr3_aa: CASSDVAGGLGANVLTF

v_call: TRBV7-2
d_call: .
clone_size: .
j_call: TRBJ2-1
cdr3_nt: TGTGCCAGCAGCTTAAGACACAGGGAAATCAATGAGCAGTTCTTC
cdr3_aa: CASSLRHREINEQFF

v_call: TRBV18
d_call: .
clone_size: .
j_call: TRBJ2-5
cdr3_nt: TGTGCCAGCTCACCAGACTTCCAAGAGACCCAGTACTTC
cdr3_aa: CASSPDFQETQYF

v_call: TRBV19
d_call: TRBD1
clone_size: .
j_call: TRBJ1-4
cdr3_nt: TGTGCCAGTAGTATCGAGGACAGGGGCCGTGAAAAACTGTTTTTT
cdr3_aa: CASSIEDRGREKLFF

v_call: TRBV7-2
d_call: .
clone_size: .
j_call: TRBJ1-2
cdr3_nt: TGTGCCAGCAGCTTATTAGCCACCAACTATGGCTACACCTTC
cdr3_aa: CASSLLATNYGYTF

v_call: TRBV9
d_call: TRBD1
clone_size: .
j_call: TRBJ1-5
cdr3_nt: TGTGCCAGCACTAACAGGGGGGAACATCAGCCCCAGCATTTT
cdr3_aa: CASTNRGEHQPQHF

v_call: TRBV13
d_call: .
clone_size: .
j_call: TRBJ2-1
cdr3_nt: TGTGCCAGCAGCTTAGGCTTCAATGAGCAGTTCTTC
cdr3_aa: CASSLGFNEQFF

v_call: TRBV4-1
d_call: TRBD1
clone_size: few
j_call: TRBJ1-1
cdr3_nt: TGCGCCAGCAGCCCGGGACAGGGGGCGCTTACTGAAGCTTTCTTT
cdr3_aa: CASSPGQGALTEAFF

v_call: TRBV5-1
d_call: TRBD2
clone_size: .
j_call: TRBJ2-5
cdr3_nt: TGCGCCAGCAGTTTAGCGGGAGTGCAAGAGACCCAGTACTTC
cdr3_aa: CASSLAGVQETQYF

v_call: TRBV5-4
d_call: TRBD2
clone_size: few
j_call: TRBJ2-2
cdr3_nt: TGTGCCAGCACCGCAGCGGGATACAACACCGGGGAGCTGTTTTTT
cdr3_aa: CASTAAGYNTGELFF

v_call: TRBV9
d_call: TRBD1
clone_size: .
j_call: TRBJ1-2
cdr3_nt: TGTGCCAGCAGCGGAACCGGGACAGGGGGTAATGGCTACACCTTC
cdr3_aa: CASSGTGTGGNGYTF

v_call: TRBV2
d_call: TRBD2
clone_size: once
j_call: TRBJ2-3
cdr3_nt: TGTGCCAGCAGTGAAGAGAGACTAGCTGTCACAGATACGCAGTATTTT
cdr3_aa: CASSEERLAVTDTQYF

v_call: TRBV19
d_call: TRBD2
clone_size: .
j_call: TRBJ2-2
cdr3_nt: TGTGCCAGTACCCTAATCGGGGGGGCAACGAACACCGGGGAGCTGTTTTTT
cdr3_aa: CASTLIGGATNTGELFF

v_call: TRBV30
d_call: .
clone_size: few
j_call: TRBJ1-2
cdr3_nt: TGTGCCTGGAGTGTCCCCCGGGGGGCCGGCTATGGCTACACCTTC
cdr3_aa: CAWSVPRGAGYGYTF

v_call: TRBV5-4
d_call: TRBD1
clone_size: .
j_call: TRBJ2-2
cdr3_nt: TGTGCCAGCAGCCGTACAGGGGGTTCCACCGGGGAGCTGTTTTTT
cdr3_aa: CASSRTGGSTGELFF

v_call: TRBV4-1
d_call: TRBD2
clone_size: .
j_call: TRBJ2-7
cdr3_nt: TGCGCCAGCAGCCAAGAATGGCTAGCGGGAATCAACGAGCAGTACTTC
cdr3_aa: CASSQEWLAGINEQYF

v_call: TRBV7-9
d_call: .
clone_size: .
j_call: TRBJ1-1
cdr3_nt: TGTGCCAGCAGCTTAGCGGGGAGGGCTGAAGCTTTCTTT
cdr3_aa: CASSLAGRAEAFF

v_call: TRBV4-1
d_call: .
clone_size: .
j_call: TRBJ2-7
cdr3_nt: TGCGCCAGCAGCCCCTACGAGGGGGACTCCTACGAGCAGTACTTC
cdr3_aa: CASSPYEGDSYEQYF

v_call: TRBV18
d_call: .
clone_size: .
j_call: TRBJ1-1
cdr3_nt: TGTGCCAGCTCACCCTTGGGGACAAAGAACACTGAAGCTTTCTTT
cdr3_aa: CASSPLGTKNTEAFF